This TCR beta chain was captured in a study of blood T cell repertoires in COVID-19. Study summary: COVID-19 samples collected from the United States, Italy and Spain covered acute and convalescent phases. T cells, B-cell-depleted T cells, or PBMCs provided the cDNA or gDNA that served as material.

How the authors handled the data: Nucleated cell number was recorded as an estimate derived from reference gene primer amplification. Sequencing was performed with immunoSEQ multiplex PCR; in TCRdb, only in-frame clones are kept and a portion is missing. The V and J calls and the clone size are those of that table, but D and trimming were determined from the DNA. Of approximately 190,000 clones listed, 88% are singletons. CDR1 is MNHNS, CDR2 SASEGT, per germline. The V gene end was trimmed by 0 bases and the J gene end by 3 bases; junction bases not matched to a gene: 11. The CDR3 loop spans 18 amino acids.

The gene calls are TRBV6-1 and TRBJ1-3, with 7 bases that match TRBD1. This receptor was identified in a man aged 35-49 years with active or convalescent COVID-19. Sequencing input: peripheral blood. The CDR3 loop is CASSEAITGVSIGNTIYF. The CDR3 DNA reads as TGTGCCAGCAGTGAAGCGATCACAGGGGTATCGATTGGAAACACCATATATTTT.